This T cell receptor (beta chain) came from a study of blood T cell repertoires in COVID-19. Study summary: Italy, Spain and the United States were the sources of the convalescent and acute COVID-19 samples.

The germline CDR1 and CDR2 sequences are MDHEN and SYDVKM. V gave up 4 bases and J gave up 4 bases, with 16 bases separating them. CDR3 size: 16 residues. Authors' analysis steps: Estimated nucleated cell counts came from reference gene primer amplification. Clones were read by immunoSEQ multiplex PCR, and TCRdb kept only the in-frame ones, dropping some. That table furnishes V, J and clone size, whereas the DNA furnished D and trimming. There are around 160,000 clones in the sample; roughly four fifths occur only once, and about 11% lies in the top ten. The sequencing input was peripheral blood. The clonotype originates from a human donor in a cohort sampled during active COVID-19. The chain links TRBV28 to TRBJ1-4; no definite D call. CDR3 in amino acids: CASSSKAGGGNEKLFF. The CDR3 bases are TGTGCCAGCAGTTCAAAAGCGGGCGGAGGTAATGAAAAACTGTTTTTT.